Sequencing of this T cell receptor beta chain was carried out in a study of shared clonotypes between healthy human individuals. Looking at the study overall: Used for every donor were three CD4 naive, three CD4 memory, two CD8 naive and one CD8 memory plate.

Regarding the study as a whole: Rarefaction demonstrated incomplete sorted-subset sequencing despite large depth.

Donors were healthy HIV-negative adults without recently reported acute infections or vaccinations. Naive CD4+ cells were CD45RA-selected; the remaining cells were memory. The assay was immunoSEQ multiplex PCR, and TCRdb's table has in-frame clones only and misses some. The data contain 1.6 million or so clones, about 96% of them seen just once; the ten biggest clones take up approximately 1.2%. Germline V gives CDR1 MNHNS, CDR2 SASEGT. V shed 2 bases and J shed 5 bases, with 10 bases lying between them. The CDR3 runs to 14 residues. With regard to this clone: The antigen remains unidentified.

The chain links TRBV6-1 to TRBJ1-5; D gene unclear. The receptor was derived from a man younger than 45 in good health. Input material: naive CD4+ T cells sorted from blood. Subset noted: CD45RA+ positively selected. The CDR3 bases are TGTGCCAGCAGTGAAAGGCGGTCCTATCAGCCCCAGCATTTT. Translation: CASSERRSYQPQHF.